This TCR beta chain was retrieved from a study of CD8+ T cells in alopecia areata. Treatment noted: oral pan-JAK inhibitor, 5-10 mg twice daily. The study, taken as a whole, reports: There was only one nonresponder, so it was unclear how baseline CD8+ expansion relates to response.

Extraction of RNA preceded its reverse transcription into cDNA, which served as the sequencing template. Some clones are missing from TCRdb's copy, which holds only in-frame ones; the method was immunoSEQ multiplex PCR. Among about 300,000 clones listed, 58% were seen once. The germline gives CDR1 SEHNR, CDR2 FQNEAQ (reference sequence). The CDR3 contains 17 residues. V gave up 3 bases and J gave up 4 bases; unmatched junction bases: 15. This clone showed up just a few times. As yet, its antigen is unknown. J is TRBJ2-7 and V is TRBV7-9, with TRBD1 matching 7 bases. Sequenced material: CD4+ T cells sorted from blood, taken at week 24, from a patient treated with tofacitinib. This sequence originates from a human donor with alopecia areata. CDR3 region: CASSFSVETGTAYEQYF. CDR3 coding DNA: TGTGCCAGCAGCTTTAGCGTTGAAACCGGGACAGCTTACGAGCAGTACTTC.